Presented here are 29 T cell receptor beta chains from one specimen sequenced in a study of cytomegalovirus exposure and HLA in healthy donors. Researchers ran the PCR with 60 Vbeta and 13 Jbeta primers. Repertoires were generated with immunoSEQ multiplex PCR, while TCRdb's copy carries only in-frame clones and drops some. The sample lists 120,000 or so clones, around 80% occurring once. Material: PBMCs. The receptors come from a man aged 25-40 years in good health and CMV-seronegative.

The chain is built from TRBV9 and TRBJ1-2; D not certain. Germline V gives CDR1 SGDLS, CDR2 YYNGEE. The CDR3 contains 14 residues. Trimming pared 4 bases from V and 5 bases from J, leaving 15 bases between. For the CDR3, the DNA is TGTGCCAGCAGCCTTAGCCCTATTCCTTATGGCTACACCTTC. Translated, it gives CASSLSPIPYGYTF.

A few counts support this clone. This sequence joins TRBV2 and TRBJ2-2; tentative D call: TRBD2 (6 bases). The CDR3 extends over 13 amino acids. The germline V gene encodes CDR1 SNHLY and CDR2 FYNNEI. The V end lost 4 bases, the J end lost 5 bases, and 8 bases lay between the germline ends. CDR3 region: CASSGGGTGELFF. The CDR3 DNA follows: TGTGCCAGCAGTGGTGGGGGGACCGGGGAGCTGTTTTTT.

This chain links TRBV7-9 with TRBJ2-5; no clear D. V was clipped by 5 bases and J by 1 base, with 8 bases between them. Germline V CDR1 and CDR2: SEHNR, FQNEAQ (reference sequence). This CDR3 is 13 amino acids long. Written as DNA, the CDR3 is TGTGCCAGCAGCCCCAGTCCCCAAGAGACCCAGTACTTC. It yields the protein CASSPSPQETQYF.

The gene calls are TRBV7-3 and TRBJ2-5; 8 positions match TRBD1. This CDR3 comprises 15 residues. The V gene's germline CDR1 is SGHTA and CDR2 FQGTGA. V lost 4 bases, J lost 1 base, and 5 bases stayed unmatched. DNA of the CDR3: TGTGCCAGCAGCTCCCACGGGACAGGCCAAGAGACCCAGTACTTC. Protein: CASSSHGTGQETQYF.

V and J are TRBV11-2 and TRBJ2-7; D is ambiguous. CDR3 length: 12 amino acids. Per germline, CDR1 SGHAT and CDR2 FQNNGV. In DNA form, the CDR3 reads TGTGCTAAAACGGGTTCTTCCTACGAGCAGTACTTC. Amino acid sequence: CAKTGSSYEQYF.

The rearrangement links TRBV7-9 to TRBJ2-3, with 10 positions matching TRBD2. Germline-derived CDR1 and CDR2 are SEHNR and FQNEAQ (reference sequence). V gave up 4 bases and J gave up 1 base; unmatched junction bases: 8. The CDR3 length is 17 residues. CDR3 in amino acids: CASSSIAGGFGTDTQYF. The CDR3 DNA is TGTGCCAGCAGCTCTATAGCGGGAGGTTTTGGCACAGATACGCAGTATTTT.

V usage is TRBV29-1 and J usage is TRBJ2-7; perhaps TRBD2 as D (5 bases). The CDR3 contains 10 residues. Trimming left V 6 bases short and J 6 bases short, with 9 bases between. Germline V CDR1 and CDR2: SQVTM, ANQGSEA. The CDR3 is CSVEEAEQYF. CDR3 coding DNA: TGCAGCGTGGAGGAAGCCGAGCAGTACTTC.

This clone appeared a few times. The V call is TRBV15, the J call TRBJ2-7; possibly TRBD2 for D (6 bases). The CDR3 sequence is 15 residues long. The V end was cut by 0 bases, the J end by 2 bases, with 11 bases between. Per the germline V gene, CDR1 is LNHNV and CDR2 is YYDKDF (reference sequence). CDR3 sequence: CATSRDQGGTYEQYF. The CDR3 DNA follows: TGTGCCACCAGCAGAGATCAGGGCGGGACCTACGAGCAGTACTTC.

About this clone itself: The same CDR3 arises from other DNA sequences in this sample as well. The CDR3 loop reads CAWSVGGSSYEQYF. DNA for the CDR3: TGTGCCTGGAGTGTTGGAGGCAGTTCTTACGAGCAGTACTTC. V is TRBV30 and J is TRBJ2-7; tentative D call: TRBD2 (5 bases). Trimming left V 0 bases short and J 4 bases short, with 13 bases between. From germline, CDR1 is GTSNPN and CDR2 SVGIG (reference sequence). CDR3 length equals 14 residues.

The chain recombines TRBV5-4 with TRBJ1-6; D is uncertain. CDR3 size: 16 residues. Germline CDR1 and CDR2: SGHNT and YYREEE (reference sequence). Trimming removed 0 bases at V and 10 bases at J, with 17 bases between. CDR3 bases: TGTGCCAGCAGCTTGGTTCGTCAAGGCCCGGGATCACCCCTCCACTTT. The encoded protein is CASSLVRQGPGSPLHF.

The chain joins TRBV11-3 to TRBJ2-1, with 8 bases identical to TRBD2. V trimming: 1 base; J trimming: 1 base; junction bases outside the gene matches: 3. Germline V gives CDR1 SGHNT, CDR2 YENEEA. The CDR3 is 16 residues long. In DNA form, the CDR3 reads TGTGCCAGCAGCTTAGTCGGCGGGGGGTCCTACAATGAGCAGTTCTTC. Translated, it gives CASSLVGGGSYNEQFF.

This sequence joins TRBV7-9 and TRBJ1-1, with D possibly matching TRBD1 (5 bases). The CDR3 loop spans 16 amino acids. V lost 7 bases and J 1 base, leaving 19 bases between the germline ends. In germline, CDR1 is SEHNR, CDR2 FQNEAQ (reference sequence). CDR3 in amino acids: CASNLGGFQPNTEAFF. The CDR3 nucleotides are TGTGCCAGCAACTTGGGGGGTTTCCAGCCGAACACTGAAGCTTTCTTT.

V and J are TRBV6-1 and TRBJ1-6, with unresolved D. Germline V gives CDR1 MNHNS, CDR2 SASEGT. This CDR3 is built from 18 residues. The V end lost 0 bases, the J end lost 0 bases, and 12 bases lay between the germline ends. As DNA, the CDR3 is TGTGCCAGCAGTGAAGCCCCCCCGGAGAGCTCCTATAATTCACCCCTCCACTTT. Translation: CASSEAPPESSYNSPLHF.

The chain is built from TRBV29-1 and TRBJ2-1, with 9 bases matching TRBD2. The CDR3 spans 13 residues. V trimming: 4 bases; J trimming: 7 bases; junction bases outside the gene matches: 5. CDR1 and CDR2 (germline): SQVTM, ANQGSEA. The CDR3: CSVGGRAGNEQFF. CDR3 nucleotide sequence: TGCAGCGTTGGCGGGAGGGCCGGTAATGAGCAGTTCTTC.

The V call is TRBV5-1, the J call TRBJ1-4, with a tentative D call TRBD1 (6 bases). Trimming stripped 4 bases from V and 1 base from J, with 8 bases between. The length of the CDR3 is 14 residues. The germline gives CDR1 SGHRS, CDR2 YFSETQ. This chain's CDR3 is CASSLGGTNEKLFF. In nucleotides, the CDR3 is TGCGCCAGCAGCCTAGGGGGAACTAATGAAAAACTGTTTTTT.

The genes are TRBV6-1 and TRBJ1-4, with a tentative D call TRBD1 (5 bases). The CDR3 is 15 residues long. The V end lost 4 bases, the J end lost 5 bases, and 14 bases lay between the germline ends. Germline values: CDR1 MNHNS, CDR2 SASEGT. CDR3 coding DNA: TGTGCCAGCAGTGTCAGGGTGGGTTTGAATGAAAAACTGTTTTTT. Translating gives CASSVRVGLNEKLFF.

CDR3: CASSVRLAPDTQYF. CDR3 in DNA: TGTGCCAGCAGCGTCCGACTAGCGCCAGATACGCAGTATTTT. J is TRBJ2-3 and V is TRBV9; 8 bases are a match to TRBD2. J lost 4 bases, V lost 2 bases, and 3 bases had no gene match. This CDR3 is 14 amino acids long. CDR1 and CDR2 (germline): SGDLS, YYNGEE.

The chain uses TRBV6-6 and TRBJ2-3, with TRBD2 matching 7 bases. CDR3 length: 15 amino acids. V was clipped by 6 bases and J by 3 bases; unmatched bases: 9. The germline V gene has CDR1 MNHNY and CDR2 SVGAGI (reference sequence). The CDR3 here is CASRPGLVYTDTQYF. The CDR3, as DNA: TGTGCCAGCAGACCCGGACTAGTGTATACAGATACGCAGTATTTT.

The V and J genes are TRBV27 and TRBJ2-2; a weak D match, TRBD2 (6 bases). This CDR3 region has 14 residues. Germline V gene sequence: CDR1 MNHEY, CDR2 SMNVEV (reference sequence). The germline V and J ends were trimmed by 5 bases and 4 bases, with 11 bases remaining between them. As DNA, the CDR3 is TGTGCCAGCAGTGTTATGGGAGGCACCGGGGAGCTGTTTTTT. Translation gives CASSVMGGTGELFF.

The rearrangement joins TRBV9 to TRBJ2-7; tentative D call: TRBD1 (5 bases). The CDR3 runs 15 residues. Germline-derived CDR1 and CDR2 are SGDLS and YYNGEE. V lost 0 bases and J 3 bases, leaving 13 bases between the germline ends. For the CDR3, the DNA is TGTGCCAGCAGCGTAGCGCCAGGGTTCGACTACGAGCAGTACTTC. Residues: CASSVAPGFDYEQYF. Full variable domain (missing parts from reference TRBV9 and TRBJ2-7): DSGVTQTPKHLITATGQRVTLRCSPRSGDLSVYWYQQSLDQGLQFLIQYYNGEERAKGNILERFSAQQFPDLHSELNLSSLELGDSALYFCASSVAPGFDYEQYFGPGTRLTVT.

The chain joins TRBV10-3 to TRBJ2-7, with 10 bases that match TRBD1. CDR3 length: 15 residues. CDR1 and CDR2 from the germline V gene are ENHRY and SYGVKD. The V gene end was trimmed by 6 bases and the J gene end by 0 bases; junction bases not matched to a gene: 5. CDR3 amino acids: CAIRGTGASSYEQYF. The CDR3 DNA is TGTGCCATCAGGGGGACAGGGGCCAGCTCCTACGAGCAGTACTTC.

This chain joins TRBV7-8 and TRBJ2-2; D is unresolved. V lost 4 bases and J 3 bases, leaving 9 bases between the germline ends. This CDR3 is built from 14 residues. CDR1 is SGHVS, CDR2 FQNEAQ, per germline. CDR3: CASSSSRDTGELFF. In DNA, the CDR3 is TGTGCCAGCAGCTCCTCTCGGGACACCGGGGAGCTGTTTTTT.

As for this clone: A read error may produce the germline difference seen at one junction end. The CDR3 sequence is CASSQAGGNTGELFF. In nucleotides, the CDR3 is TGTGCCAGCAGTCAAGCGGGGGGGAACACCGGGGAGCTGTTTTTT. The chain links TRBV14 to TRBJ2-2; 9 bases are a match to TRBD2. Germline V gene sequence: CDR1 SGHDN, CDR2 FVKESK. The CDR3 extends over 15 amino acids.

The chain couples TRBV18 to TRBJ1-5; 8 bases are a match to TRBD1. The germline CDR1 and CDR2 sequences are KGHSH and LQKENI. V was clipped by 1 base and J by 7 bases; unmatched bases: 6. The CDR3 runs 15 residues. The DNA of the CDR3 is TGTGCCAGCTCACCACGTACAGGGGGTCAGCAGCCCCAGCATTTT. This encodes CASSPRTGGQQPQHF.

This chain uses TRBV6-5 with TRBJ2-2, with 8 bases fitting TRBD1. This CDR3 region has 15 residues. Germline V gives CDR1 MNHEY, CDR2 SVGAGI. The trim removed 3 bases at V and 7 bases at J, leaving 7 bases unmatched. The CDR3 DNA sequence: TGTGCCAGCAGTTATTCGGACAGGGCGAACGGGGAGCTGTTTTTT. This encodes CASSYSDRANGELFF.

J is TRBJ2-1 and V is TRBV6-6; perhaps TRBD1 as D (7 bases). The germline CDR1 and CDR2 sequences are MNHNY and SVGAGI (reference sequence). This CDR3 comprises 14 residues. V shed 6 bases and J shed 8 bases, with 17 bases lying between them. For the CDR3, the DNA is TGTGCCAGCAGGACCCAAGGGGGCGGGGATGAGCAGTTCTTC. Translating it yields CASRTQGGGDEQFF.

The chain uses TRBV6-5 and TRBJ2-7; 7 bases line up with TRBD1. V lost 8 bases to trimming and J lost 7 bases; unmatched junction nucleotides: 11. CDR3 length: 13 amino acids. Looked up from germline, CDR1 is MNHEY and CDR2 is SVGAGI. The CDR3 region is CASQQGNLEEQYF. In nucleotides, the CDR3 is TGTGCCAGCCAACAGGGGAACTTGGAAGAGCAGTACTTC.

This clone was seen a handful of times. The chain combines TRBV7-3 with TRBJ2-2, with D hard to call. V gave up 0 bases and J gave up 2 bases, with 10 bases separating them. Germline V gene lookup returns CDR1 SGHTA and CDR2 FQGTGA. The length of the CDR3 is 16 residues. The CDR3 loop is CASSLTRPVNTGELFF. The CDR3 DNA reads TGTGCCAGCAGCTTAACGAGGCCGGTAAACACCGGGGAGCTGTTTTTT.

This clone appeared a single time. The J gene is TRBJ2-3, the V gene TRBV27; D call uncertain. The germline V gene encodes CDR1 MNHEY and CDR2 SMNVEV (reference sequence). Trimming shortened V by 6 bases and J by 9 bases, and 16 bases separated the two germline ends. This CDR3 region has 13 residues. As DNA, the CDR3 is TGTGCCAGCAGCACCCTAGTGGGTCGGACGCAGTATTTT. As protein: CASSTLVGRTQYF.